Listed below are T cell receptor beta chains from one sample, sequenced in a study of blood T cell repertoires in COVID-19. Here immunoSEQ multiplex PCR was the method, and the copy in TCRdb shows in-frame clones only, minus some. The sample contains 350,000 or so clones, about 86% of which appear only once. Sequencing was done on a sample of PBMCs or T cells enriched from blood (not recorded which). The receptors here all came from a woman between 40 and 55 years old with acute COVID-19. The CDR3 runs from the conserved cysteine through the conserved F or W. Fields, in order: V gene, J gene, CDR3 protein.

>TRBV24-1|TRBJ2-3
CAASQGTDTQYF
>TRBV11-2|TRBJ2-6
CASSLDRVAAGANVLTF
>TRBV7-6|TRBJ2-3
CASSLAGASTDTQYF
>TRBV5-1|TRBJ1-5
CASSLFPGQGPSGNQPQHF
>TRBV7-9|TRBJ1-5
CASRGQGLLWSNQPQHF
>TRBV11-2|TRBJ1-1
CASSLTSGVRLIAFF
>TRBV5-8|TRBJ2-7
CASSRGILGEQYF
>TRBV27|TRBJ2-5
CASSRTSGGQETQYF
>TRBV7-8|TRBJ1-6
CASSLVRQGVVRSPLHF
>TRBV21-1|TRBJ1-5
CASRKGEGADNQPQHF
>TRBV7-3|TRBJ1-2
CASSGGAGPGGYTF
>TRBV18|TRBJ1-3
CASSPDLTGNTIYF
>TRBV6-2/TRBV6-3|TRBJ1-5
CASSYSIVLQGKGNQPQHF
>TRBV10-3|TRBJ2-7
CAISEGGSPLGQYF
>TRBV28|TRBJ1-4
CASSWARGNEKLFF
>TRBV2|TRBJ2-7
CASSRQGGSWDEQYF
>TRBV7-9|TRBJ1-5
CASSLGTGRYQPQHF
>TRBV19|TRBJ1-2
CASSMGRGHYGYTF
>TRBV5-8|TRBJ1-2
CASSFTGVYGYTF
>TRBV18|TRBJ2-1
CASSSGLAGNEQFF
>TRBV5-5|TRBJ1-4
CASSRAGTGDATNEKLFF
>TRBV3-1/TRBV3-2|TRBJ1-2
CASSQDRGGAISGYTF
>TRBV18|TRBJ1-1
CASSRAPGQITEAFF
>TRBV19|TRBJ1-2
CASSIRDGYGYTF
>TRBV19|TRBJ1-5
CASSAPGQGVFKGNQPQHF
>TRBV5-6|TRBJ1-2
CASSLGSWSYGYTF
>TRBV29-1|TRBJ2-1
CSVEEGRQFF
>TRBV27|TRBJ1-4
CASSLSGTGLEKLFF
>TRBV19|TRBJ1-4
CASSGAATNEKLFF
>TRBV27|TRBJ1-5
CASSLQGGNQPQHF
>TRBV12-5|TRBJ1-4
CASGLGQALNEKLFF
>TRBV11-2|TRBJ1-1
CASSLGQLIGRTEAFF
>TRBV2|TRBJ2-5
CASSETGLAETQYF